The clone carrying this T cell receptor beta chain was seen many times. The antigen is undetermined. The sample's time point: pre-sensitization, week 0. This sample's treatment: therapeutic diphenylcyclopropenone sensitization with weekly scalp DPC. This record comes from a study of human T cells and chemical hapten exposure. Study in general: Patch tests of 0.01% DPC on the upper back were read at 6 days. Patients, chiefly female, had alopecia areata, totalis or universalis.

TCRdb called the RACE reads again in MiXCR, with one record for every CDR3 protein. The data contain 85,000 to 90,000 distinct CDR3 sequences, roughly a tenth of them singletons. General study findings and limits: Compared with pre-sensitization or healthy control sets, expanded TCRs clustered more. Donors had alopecia, so their immune response may differ from healthy people's.

The CDR3 is made up of 13 amino acids. Germline assignment: CDR1 DFQATT and CDR2 SNEGSKA (reference sequence). The V gene lost 2 bases and the J gene lost 2 bases, with 10 bases spanning the gap. The gene calls are TRBV20-1 and TRBJ2-7, with a weak D call TRBD2 (5 bases). The source is a middle-aged woman with alopecia areata. Some clones in this sample may be carry-over from other donors' samples. Sequencing was performed on whole blood, taken in connection with sensitization to the hapten diphenylcyclopropenone (DPC). CDR3 in DNA: TGCAGTGCTAGAAGACTAACTCCCTACGAGCAGTACTTC. Its protein is CSARRLTPYEQYF.